Below, one T cell receptor (beta chain) is given with its context. Its antigen is not identified. The table came from immunoSEQ multiplex PCR; TCRdb's copy has only in-frame clones and leaves some out. The sample has 120,000 to 150,000 clones; over 75% are singletons. Trimming pared 7 bases from V and 1 base from J, leaving 2 bases between. This CDR3 spans 12 amino acids. CDR1 is MDHEN, CDR2 SYDVKM, per germline. The data belong to a study of T cell responses to AZD1222 COVID-19 vaccine. Study observations and caveats: Repertoires in all cases were sampled only once the peak T cell response had passed. Unmutated variant regions are reportedly the target of nearly half of TCRs that are spike-specific. Clonal diversity was possibly underestimated, and the donors were mostly white British, with more females.

This receptor was identified in an adult who received the MenACWY meningococcal vaccine as a control. The sample was peripheral blood, taken 28 days after the second dose of the MenACWY control vaccine. The genes are TRBV28 and TRBJ2-6; D gene uncertain. The CDR3 DNA sequence: TGTGCCAGCAAATCTGGGGCCAACGTCCTGACTTTC. Its protein product is CASKSGANVLTF.